This record looks at one TCR beta chain sequence and its context. Here immunoSEQ multiplex PCR was the method, and the copy in TCRdb shows in-frame clones only, minus some. The top ten clones hold 8.2% of a sample with some 170,000 clones, about 85% of them seen once. The data were taken from a study of blood T cell repertoires in COVID-19. Study overall: The United States, Italy and Spain were the sources of the acute and convalescent COVID-19 samples.

The V end was cut by 1 base, the J end by 6 bases, with 13 bases between. The CDR3 sequence is 14 residues long. The germline gives CDR1 SGDLS, CDR2 YYNGEE. The source material was peripheral blood. The source of this sequence is a woman aged 60-70 years with acute or convalescent COVID-19. The chain has TRBV9 and TRBJ1-1, with a possible D match to TRBD1 (6 bases). The CDR3 here is CASSVFPGDAEAFF. For the CDR3, the DNA is TGTGCCAGCAGCGTATTCCCAGGGGATGCTGAAGCTTTCTTT. Together with reference TRBV9 and TRBJ1-1, the CDR3 gives the full variable domain: DSGVTQTPKHLITATGQRVTLRCSPRSGDLSVYWYQQSLDQGLQFLIQYYNGEERAKGNILERFSAQQFPDLHSELNLSSLELGDSALYFCASSVFPGDAEAFFGQGTRLTVV.